This T cell receptor beta chain was obtained from a study of cytomegalovirus exposure and HLA in healthy donors. All donors participated as healthy donors of bone marrow. Comments on this clone: The antigen remains unidentified.

Amplification used 60 Vbeta primers and 13 Jbeta primers. The data were produced by immunoSEQ multiplex PCR, yet TCRdb's version contains in-frame clones alone and is incomplete. Among about 200,000 clones listed, roughly 70% were seen once. CDR1 and CDR2 from the germline V gene are SEHNR and FQNEAQ (reference sequence). The CDR3 loop spans 12 amino acids. V was pared by 5 bases and J by 6 bases, with 7 bases between. Findings and limits, study-wide: Researchers counted around 180 TCR beta chains as cytomegalovirus-associated. In a later analysis, HLA-associated TCR beta chains were more clonally expanded than equally common others. Trimming of TCR beta V- and J-genes showed a link, identified in a later analysis, to a missense DCLRE1C variant.

This receptor was obtained from a woman in her twenties or thirties in good health and CMV-seronegative. What was sequenced was PBMCs. The V call is TRBV7-9, the J call TRBJ2-2; no reliable D call. The CDR3 loop is CASSPPSGELFF. The CDR3, as DNA: TGTGCCAGCAGCCCCCCTTCCGGGGAGCTGTTTTTT.